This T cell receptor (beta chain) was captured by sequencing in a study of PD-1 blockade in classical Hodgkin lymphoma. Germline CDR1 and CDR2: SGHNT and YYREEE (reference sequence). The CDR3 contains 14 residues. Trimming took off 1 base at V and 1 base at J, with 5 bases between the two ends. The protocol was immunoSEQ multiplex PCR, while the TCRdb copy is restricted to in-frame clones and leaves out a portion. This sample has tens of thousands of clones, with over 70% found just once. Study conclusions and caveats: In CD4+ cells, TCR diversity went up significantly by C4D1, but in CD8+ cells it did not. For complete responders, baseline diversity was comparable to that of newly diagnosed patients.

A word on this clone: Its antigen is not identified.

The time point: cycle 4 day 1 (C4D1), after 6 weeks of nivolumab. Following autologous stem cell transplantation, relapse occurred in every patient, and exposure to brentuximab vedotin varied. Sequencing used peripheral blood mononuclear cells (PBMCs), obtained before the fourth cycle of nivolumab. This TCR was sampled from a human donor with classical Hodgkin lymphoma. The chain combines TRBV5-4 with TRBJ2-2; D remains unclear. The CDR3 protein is CASSLLGNTGELFF. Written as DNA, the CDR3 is TGTGCCAGCAGCTTGCTGGGGAACACCGGGGAGCTGTTTTTT.